The present TCR beta chain was sequenced within a study of blood T cell repertoires in COVID-19. The wider study: Sources were T cells, B-cell-depleted T cells, or PBMCs; the material itself was cDNA or gDNA.

Sequencing used immunoSEQ multiplex PCR; TCRdb keeps in-frame clones, though not all of them. The repertoire has around 300,000 clones, 90% of them found once; the top ten carry around 6.8%. J gave up 5 bases and V 5 bases, and 16 bases lay outside the gene matches. Germline V gives CDR1 SEHNR, CDR2 FQNEAQ (reference sequence). The CDR3 contains 17 residues. The receptor's source is a woman in her twenties or thirties with COVID-19, enrolled during active disease. The specimen was peripheral blood. The chain joins TRBV7-9 to TRBJ2-7; 9 nucleotides align to TRBD2. In DNA form, the CDR3 reads TGTGCCAGCAGCCCGCCTGGCCGCGGGAGGGCCGGGGACGAGCAGTACTTC. It specifies CASSPPGRGRAGDEQYF.